The 18 T cell receptor beta chains presented below share a single source sample, sequenced in a study of blood T cell repertoires in COVID-19. Assay: immunoSEQ multiplex PCR; the TCRdb copy retains only in-frame clones and omits some. This table has 250,000 to 300,000 clones, 91% appearing once. Sequencing input: PBMCs or T cells enriched from blood (not recorded which). All receptors derive from a human donor in a cohort exposed to, infected with or recovered from COVID-19 (not recorded which). The donor label of this sample is uncertain.

The V and J genes are TRBV19 and TRBJ1-2; D uncertain. CDR1 and CDR2 (germline): LNHDA, SQIVND (reference sequence). This CDR3 is built from 11 residues. V was trimmed by 11 bases and J by 5 bases, leaving 12 bases between them. The CDR3 protein is CALRAPYGYTF. The CDR3 DNA sequence: TGTGCCCTCCGAGCGCCGTATGGCTACACCTTC.

The V call is TRBV7-9, the J call TRBJ1-1, with TRBD1 identical over 9 bases. The CDR3 contains 15 residues. V lost 4 bases and J lost 1; bases outside the gene matches: 4. From germline, CDR1 is SEHNR and CDR2 FQNEAQ (reference sequence). In nucleotides, the CDR3 is TGTGCCAGCAGCTCCCCGGGACAGGGGAACACTGAAGCTTTCTTT. Its translation is CASSSPGQGNTEAFF.

This sequence joins TRBV9 and TRBJ2-3; TRBD1 might be the D (7 bases). Germline CDR1 SGDLS, CDR2 YYNGEE. The CDR3 runs 14 residues. Trimming shortened V by 7 bases and J by 2 bases, and 14 bases separated the two germline ends. The CDR3 DNA sequence: TGTGCCAGCCAGGGGGGACATTCCACAGATACGCAGTATTTT. Encoded protein: CASQGGHSTDTQYF.

This rearrangement joins TRBV27 to TRBJ1-5; D is perhaps TRBD1 (5 bases). The CDR3 spans 17 residues. Germline V lookup: CDR1 MNHEY, CDR2 SMNVEV (reference sequence). The V end lost 4 bases, the J end lost 4 bases, and 20 bases lay between the germline ends. The CDR3 DNA is TGTGCCAGCAGTTCTCTCCCGTGGGACTCCGGGAATCAGCCCCAGCATTTT. This encodes CASSSLPWDSGNQPQHF.

The sample holds a few counts of this clone. The chain recombines TRBV19 with TRBJ1-2; a weak D match, TRBD1 (6 bases). Germline CDR1 reads LNHDA; CDR2 reads SQIVND (reference sequence). Trimming pared 2 bases from V and 2 bases from J, leaving 9 bases between. The CDR3 loop spans 14 amino acids. Here the CDR3 reads CASSILTGNYGYTF. DNA of the CDR3: TGTGCCAGTAGTATACTAACAGGGAACTATGGCTACACCTTC.

This rearrangement joins TRBV6-2 or TRBV6-3 to TRBJ2-7; D possibly corresponds to TRBD2 (6 bases). Trimming shortened V by 6 bases and J by 2 bases, and 17 bases separated the two germline ends. The CDR3 sequence is 15 residues long. CDR1 and CDR2 (germline): MNHEY, SVGEGT. The DNA for the CDR3 is TGTGCCAGCAGCCTGGGGCTAGCGCAACCCTACGAGCAGTACTTC. It codes for CASSLGLAQPYEQYF.

The V gene is TRBV6-1, the J gene TRBJ2-5; 9 bases fit TRBD1. Germline V CDR1 and CDR2: MNHNS, SASEGT. With V trimmed by 3 bases and J by 13 bases, 9 bases remained unmatched. The CDR3 runs 13 residues. DNA for the CDR3: TGTGCCAGCAGTGACGTCCCGGGACAGGGTGGGTACTTC. Protein: CASSDVPGQGGYF.

Concerning this clone: No DNA is shown, since the ends of the CDR3 on it are uncertain; the CDR3 is the one TCRdb lists. V and J are TRBV3-1 (or the pseudogene TRBV3-2) and TRBJ1-6; the table gives TRBD1 as D, unverified against the DNA. In germline, CDR1 is LGHDT, CDR2 YNNKEL (reference sequence). The CDR3 region is 17 residues in length, termini included. The CDR3: CASSQGVGQGANFRQTF.

This clone was recorded only once. The chain recombines TRBV19 with TRBJ1-4; TRBD1 agrees at 8 bases. V trimming: 8 bases; J trimming: 2 bases; junction bases outside the gene matches: 16. The CDR3 has 18 amino acids. Germline lookup yields CDR1 LNHDA and CDR2 SQIVND (reference sequence). CDR3 residues: CASGDPGQEFHTNEKLFF. CDR3 DNA sequence: TGTGCCAGTGGCGATCCGGGACAGGAATTTCATACTAATGAAAAACTGTTTTTT.

The chain links TRBV6-2 or TRBV6-3 to TRBJ1-2, with D uncertain. Germline CDR1 reads MNHEY; CDR2 reads SVGEGT. The V and J ends lost 2 bases and 5 bases respectively, with 9 bases between them. There are 13 residues in the CDR3. The CDR3 sequence: CASSYGQPYGYTF. The CDR3 DNA is TGTGCCAGCAGTTACGGGCAGCCGTATGGCTACACCTTC.

V gene TRBV7-2 combines with J gene TRBJ2-3; D not certain. Trimming pared 4 bases from V and 2 bases from J, leaving 7 bases between. This CDR3 is built from 13 residues. CDR1 and CDR2 from the germline V gene are SGHTA and FQGNSA. The CDR3 DNA sequence: TGTGCCAGCAGCTCCCCCAACACAGATACGCAGTATTTT. Its translation: CASSSPNTDTQYF.

The V call is TRBV12-3 or TRBV12-4, the J call TRBJ1-4; 7 bases map to TRBD1. This CDR3 comprises 13 residues. J was trimmed by 7 bases and V by 4 bases; bases with no gene match: 3. DNA for the CDR3: TGTGCCAGCAGTTGGGACAGACTTGAAAAACTGTTTTTT. Amino acids: CASSWDRLEKLFF.

This rearrangement joins TRBV19 to TRBJ1-3; D uncertain. V was shortened by 3 bases and J by 0 bases, with 15 bases between the two germline ends. CDR3 length equals 17 residues. The germline CDR1 and CDR2 sequences are LNHDA and SQIVND (reference sequence). This chain's CDR3 is CASSIGRILYSGNTIYF. CDR3 DNA: TGTGCCAGTAGTATCGGGAGGATTCTATACTCTGGAAACACCATATATTTT.

The chain has TRBV7-3 and TRBJ1-1, with 7 nucleotides matching TRBD1. The CDR3 covers 14 residues. J was trimmed by 5 bases and V by 5 bases; bases with no gene match: 8. Germline assignment: CDR1 SGHTA and CDR2 FQGTGA. The CDR3 DNA follows: TGTGCCAGCAGCCGGACAGGAATAGGGACTGAAGCTTTCTTT. Amino acids: CASSRTGIGTEAFF.

This rearrangement joins TRBV20-1 to TRBJ1-2, with D unclear. Germline V lookup: CDR1 DFQATT, CDR2 SNEGSKA (reference sequence). The CDR3 is 12 residues long. The V end lost 3 bases, the J end lost 3 bases, and 8 bases lay between the germline ends. The CDR3 DNA is TGCAGTGCTAGTCGGGAGTACTATGGCTACACCTTC. Translated: CSASREYYGYTF.

The chain employs TRBV27 and TRBJ2-2, with 7 bases lining up with TRBD1. The germline V gene has CDR1 MNHEY and CDR2 SMNVEV (reference sequence). Trimming at V came to 8 bases and at J to 0 bases, leaving 9 bases not matched to a gene. This CDR3 has 16 residues. The CDR3 nucleotides are TGTGCCAGCCCCGGTAGGGACAGCACGAACACCGGGGAGCTGTTTTTT. Protein product: CASPGRDSTNTGELFF.

The gene calls are TRBV6-1 and TRBJ2-5; 8 bases are shared with TRBD2. Germline CDR1 and CDR2: MNHNS and SASEGT. The CDR3 is 14 residues long. J lost 5 bases, V lost 1 base, and 3 bases had no gene match. As DNA, the CDR3 is TGTGCCAGCAGTGAAGAGTCTAGCGGGGAGACCCAGTACTTC. The encoded protein is CASSEESSGETQYF.

The chain recombines TRBV6-5 with TRBJ1-5, with 7 positions matching TRBD1. This CDR3 contains 14 residues. With 6 bases clipped from V and 4 bases from J, the junction kept 6 bases outside the gene matches. Germline V gives CDR1 MNHEY, CDR2 SVGAGI. CDR3 sequence: CASRNRGTNQPQHF. CDR3 in DNA: TGTGCCAGCAGAAACAGGGGAACGAATCAGCCCCAGCATTTT.